This record covers a single TCR beta chain. Cohorts were determined from participant-reported clinical history. Recovery meant two consecutive negative NP/OP PCR tests, professional clearance, or resolved symptoms. Some clones are missing from TCRdb's copy, which holds only in-frame ones; the method was immunoSEQ multiplex PCR. The table has a few hundred thousand clones, approximately 85% seen once. This entry is derived from a study of blood T cell repertoires in COVID-19. Study background: Both acute and convalescent COVID-19 samples were obtained from the United States, Italy and Spain. T cells, B-cell-depleted T cells, or PBMCs supplied cDNA or gDNA.

Trimming took off 0 bases at V and 2 bases at J, with 5 bases between the two ends. CDR3 size: 13 residues. CDR1 and CDR2 from the germline V gene are SGHDT and YYEEEE. The gene calls are TRBV5-6 and TRBJ2-5; D gene uncertain. The specimen sequenced was PBMCs or T cells enriched from blood (not recorded which). This sequence originates from a man between 25 and 39 years old who had recovered from COVID-19. CDR3 sequence: CASSLGLQETQYF. The CDR3 nucleotides read TGTGCCAGCAGCTTGGGACTGCAAGAGACCCAGTACTTC. Full variable domain (rest looked up from reference TRBV5-6 and TRBJ2-5): DAGVTQSPTHLIKTRGQQVTLRCSPKSGHDTVSWYQQALGQGPQFIFQYYEEEERQRGNFPDRFSGHQFPNYSSELNVNALLLGDSALYLCASSLGLQETQYFGPGTRLLVL.